Below are 26 T cell receptor beta chains sequenced from a single sample in a study of cytomegalovirus exposure and HLA in healthy donors. Primers included in the PCR were 60 Vbeta and 13 Jbeta primers. Profiled with immunoSEQ multiplex PCR; TCRdb holds only in-frame clones, not every one. This table has about 180,000 clones, less than 90% appearing once. What was sequenced was PBMCs. The receptors shown here come from a girl aged 5-17 years in good health and CMV-seropositive.

CDR3 loop: CASTPISAGGRLYNEQFF. CDR3 nucleotide sequence: TGTGCCAGCACCCCAATAAGCGCGGGAGGTCGATTGTACAATGAGCAGTTCTTC. The V and J genes are TRBV9 and TRBJ2-1; TRBD2 agrees at 8 bases. From germline, CDR1 is SGDLS and CDR2 YYNGEE. The trim removed 6 bases at V and 4 bases at J, leaving 18 bases unmatched. The CDR3 has 18 residues.

The rearrangement links TRBV18 to TRBJ1-2; D not certain. The CDR3 is 13 residues long. V lost 0 bases and J lost 11, with 13 bases in between. Per germline, CDR1 KGHSH and CDR2 LQKENI. The CDR3 is CASSPPRREWYTF. The CDR3, as DNA: TGTGCCAGCTCACCACCGAGGAGGGAGTGGTACACCTTC.

The V call is TRBV10-2, the J call TRBJ2-2; the D is unclear. Germline V gene lookup returns CDR1 WSHSY and CDR2 SAAADI. The ends were cut back, 4 bases at V and 1 base at J, with 4 bases in the middle. This CDR3 is built from 13 residues. CDR3 bases: TGCGCCAGCAGTGTTATGAACACCGGGGAGCTGTTTTTT. Translation: CASSVMNTGELFF.

The chain is built from TRBV2 and TRBJ2-1; perhaps TRBD2 as D (6 bases). Deletions cut 0 bases from V and 6 bases from J, with 6 bases between. The CDR3 is 13 residues long. Germline V lookup: CDR1 SNHLY, CDR2 FYNNEI. The CDR3 bases are TGTGCCAGCAGTGAAGCAGCGGGCAATGAGCAGTTCTTC. Translation: CASSEAAGNEQFF.

The chain is built from TRBV5-6 and TRBJ1-5, with D unresolved. The CDR3 is made up of 14 amino acids. The germline CDR1 and CDR2 sequences are SGHDT and YYEEEE. Trimming took off 2 bases at V and 0 bases at J, with 6 bases between the two ends. The CDR3 region is CASSFRSSNQPQHF. CDR3 DNA sequence: TGTGCCAGCAGCTTTCGGAGTAGCAATCAGCCCCAGCATTTT. Filled out from reference TRBV5-6 and TRBJ1-5, the complete variable domain reads DAGVTQSPTHLIKTRGQQVTLRCSPKSGHDTVSWYQQALGQGPQFIFQYYEEEERQRGNFPDRFSGHQFPNYSSELNVNALLLGDSALYLCASSFRSSNQPQHFGDGTRLSIL.

V and J are TRBV27 and TRBJ2-1, with TRBD2 matching 8 bases. V was pared by 0 bases and J by 6 bases, with 13 bases of the junction left unmatched. Germline V gives CDR1 MNHEY, CDR2 SMNVEV (reference sequence). This CDR3 region has 18 residues. The CDR3: CASSLSTLAGPTRNEQFF. CDR3 sequence (DNA): TGTGCCAGCAGTTTATCAACCTTAGCGGGACCCACACGCAATGAGCAGTTCTTC.

This clone was observed a handful of times. The rearrangement uses TRBV5-1 and TRBJ1-1; D is ambiguous. The CDR3 spans 13 residues. Germline V gene data show CDR1 as SGHRS and CDR2 as YFSETQ. The V and J ends lost 5 bases and 1 base respectively, with 9 bases between them. The CDR3 sequence: CASRIGENTEAFF. CDR3 in DNA: TGCGCCAGCAGGATCGGGGAGAACACTGAAGCTTTCTTT.

The chain links TRBV27 to TRBJ1-1; tentatively, D is TRBD1 (6 bases). The V gene's germline CDR1 is MNHEY and CDR2 SMNVEV (reference sequence). The V end lost 8 bases, the J end lost 4 bases, and 11 bases lay between the germline ends. CDR3 length: 12 amino acids. The CDR3 sequence is CASARGSTEAFF. Written as DNA, the CDR3 is TGTGCCAGCGCAAGGGGGAGCACTGAAGCTTTCTTT.

This chain links TRBV30 with TRBJ2-1; TRBD2 aligns across 9 bases. V lost 5 bases and J lost 8; bases outside the gene matches: 7. Germline lookup yields CDR1 GTSNPN and CDR2 SVGIG (reference sequence). The CDR3 runs to 13 residues. CDR3 residues: CAWRRGGRDEQFF. The CDR3 coding sequence is TGTGCCTGGCGCAGGGGCGGGAGGGATGAGCAGTTCTTC.

The rearrangement joins TRBV6-6 to TRBJ1-1, with 8 bases lining up with TRBD1. CDR3 length: 14 residues. Trimming at V came to 2 bases and at J to 5 bases, leaving 4 bases not matched to a gene. Germline values: CDR1 MNHNY, CDR2 SVGAGI (reference sequence). CDR3 DNA sequence: TGTGCCAGCAGTTACCCAGGGGGCGAAACTGAAGCTTTCTTT. It is translated as CASSYPGGETEAFF.

The chain employs TRBV14 and TRBJ2-2, with TRBD2 matching over 7 bases. From germline, CDR1 is SGHDN and CDR2 FVKESK. This CDR3 has 14 amino acids. Losses at the gene ends were 4 bases for V and 6 bases for J; bases not matched to a gene: 5. CDR3 residues: CASSPRTRAGELFF. CDR3 bases: TGTGCCAGCAGCCCACGGACTAGGGCCGGGGAGCTGTTTTTT.

The chain couples TRBV10-1 to TRBJ2-3, with no clear D. From germline, CDR1 is WNHNN and CDR2 SYGVQD (reference sequence). Deletions cut 3 bases from V and 6 bases from J, with 4 bases between. This CDR3 has 11 amino acids. The CDR3 protein is CASSEADTQYF. The CDR3 bases are TGCGCCAGCAGTGAAGCGGATACGCAGTATTTT.

The chain has TRBV5-1 and TRBJ2-5; D possibly corresponds to TRBD2 (6 bases). Germline CDR1 and CDR2: SGHRS and YFSETQ. The V and J ends lost 3 bases and 4 bases respectively, with 13 bases between them. The CDR3 totals 14 residues. The CDR3 DNA reads as TGCGCCAGCAGCTCCGGGGGTAGCAGAGAGACCCAGTACTTC. It specifies CASSSGGSRETQYF.

V gene TRBV19 combines with J gene TRBJ2-1, with 13 positions matching TRBD2. From germline, CDR1 is LNHDA and CDR2 SQIVND (reference sequence). V was clipped by 5 bases and J by 0 bases; unmatched bases: 13. This CDR3 region has 20 residues. DNA of the CDR3: TGTGCCAGTAGTTTCGGACTAGCGGGAGCCTCGCTTCTCTCCTACAATGAGCAGTTCTTC. The encoded protein is CASSFGLAGASLLSYNEQFF. The full variable domain, completed using reference TRBV19 and TRBJ2-1, is DGGITQSPKYLFRKEGQNVTLSCEQNLNHDAMYWYRQDPGQGLRLIYYSQIVNDFQKGDIAEGYSVSREKKESFPLTVTSAQKNPTAFYLCASSFGLAGASLLSYNEQFFGPGTRLTVL.

The rearrangement links TRBV14 to TRBJ2-1; 10 bases are shared with TRBD2. The CDR3 loop spans 18 amino acids. The germline gives CDR1 SGHDN, CDR2 FVKESK. J was trimmed by 1 base and V by 3 bases; bases with no gene match: 9. The chain's CDR3 is CASSHRLSSGRSYNEQFF. Written as DNA, the CDR3 is TGTGCCAGCAGCCACAGGTTATCTAGCGGGAGATCCTACAATGAGCAGTTCTTC.

This clone was recorded only once. The same CDR3 also results from other DNA sequences found in this sample. The chain is built from TRBV18 and TRBJ2-3, with D uncertain. The CDR3 is made up of 12 amino acids. Germline-derived CDR1 and CDR2 are KGHSH and LQKENI. Trimming took off 3 bases at V and 5 bases at J, with 6 bases between the two ends. CDR3 bases: TGTGCCAGCTCACCCCCAGGAGATACGCAGTATTTT. Amino acid sequence: CASSPPGDTQYF.

This clone was counted only a few times. The CDR3 is CATDAGQGHRGPGNTIYF. The CDR3 DNA follows: TGTGCCACCGACGCGGGACAGGGGCACCGCGGGCCTGGAAACACCATATATTTT. The V and J genes are TRBV30 and TRBJ1-3, with 10 bases that match TRBD1. V shed 8 bases, J shed 2 bases, and the junction held 18 bases outside the gene matches. The germline V gene has CDR1 GTSNPN and CDR2 SVGIG (reference sequence). The length of the CDR3 is 18 residues.

This clone showed up just a few times. The CDR3 protein is CASSSAGHQETQYF. The CDR3 coding sequence is TGTGCCAGCAGCTCAGCGGGGCACCAAGAGACCCAGTACTTC. The chain links TRBV5-4 to TRBJ2-5; 7 positions agree with TRBD2. Looked up from germline, CDR1 is SGHNT and CDR2 is YYREEE (reference sequence). The CDR3 consists of 14 residues. J was trimmed by 0 bases and V by 3 bases; bases with no gene match: 2.

The chain links TRBV5-5 to TRBJ2-7; 9 bases fit TRBD2. The CDR3 length is 17 residues. Trimming at V came to 0 bases and at J to 0 bases, leaving 7 bases not matched to a gene. Germline V CDR1 and CDR2: SGHKS, YYEKEE (reference sequence). DNA for the CDR3: TGTGCCAGCAGCTTGGGGTCCCCAGCGGGAGGCTCCTACGAGCAGTACTTC. Its translation: CASSLGSPAGGSYEQYF.

The rearrangement links TRBV7-2 to TRBJ2-7; 10 bases line up with TRBD2. Germline CDR1 is SGHTA and CDR2 is FQGNSA. Trimming at V came to 1 base and at J to 3 bases, leaving 3 bases not matched to a gene. This CDR3 has 15 amino acids. The CDR3 nucleotides are TGTGCCAGCAGCTTAGAACTAGCGGGGATCTACGAGCAGTACTTC. It encodes CASSLELAGIYEQYF.

The table lists this clone with a count of one. The J gene is TRBJ2-2, the V gene TRBV15; unclear D gene. The CDR3 covers 16 residues. Trimming took off 0 bases at V and 0 bases at J, with 8 bases between the two ends. The germline gives CDR1 LNHNV, CDR2 YYDKDF (reference sequence). CDR3 coding DNA: TGTGCCACCAGCAGAGATAGGCTAGCGAACACCGGGGAGCTGTTTTTT. Encoded protein: CATSRDRLANTGELFF.

Comment on this clone: Germline is not matched at one junction end, which may reflect a read error. The V call is TRBV18, the J call TRBJ2-2; TRBD2 agrees at 8 bases. The CDR3 covers 14 residues. The germline V gene has CDR1 KGHSH and CDR2 LQKENI. CDR3 loop: CMASTSENTGELFF. For the CDR3, the DNA is TGCATGGCGTCGACTAGCGAGAACACCGGGGAGCTGTTTTTT.

The V call is TRBV5-6, the J call TRBJ2-1, with D perhaps TRBD1 (5 bases). This CDR3 region has 13 residues. Germline lookup yields CDR1 SGHDT and CDR2 YYEEEE. V lost 0 bases and J lost 6, with 7 bases in between. The CDR3 coding sequence is TGTGCCAGCAGCTTGGTTACAGGCAATGAGCAGTTCTTC. This sequence encodes CASSLVTGNEQFF.

The chain recombines TRBV30 with TRBJ1-5; D ambiguous. Trimming stripped 0 bases from V and 6 bases from J, with 12 bases between. The CDR3 covers 14 residues. Germline V gene sequence: CDR1 GTSNPN, CDR2 SVGIG (reference sequence). The CDR3, as DNA: TGTGCCTGGAGTGTACGGCGGGAGGGTCAGCCCCAGCATTTT. Residues: CAWSVRREGQPQHF.

V gene TRBV19 combines with J gene TRBJ1-4, with D uncertain. Germline V gene data show CDR1 as LNHDA and CDR2 as SQIVND (reference sequence). The CDR3 consists of 15 residues. The ends were cut back, 5 bases at V and 1 base at J, with 11 bases in the middle. The CDR3 here is CASSWATLTNEKLFF. The CDR3 DNA reads as TGTGCCAGTAGTTGGGCGACATTAACTAATGAAAAACTGTTTTTT.

The rearrangement links TRBV5-1 to TRBJ2-5; TRBD2 agrees at 9 bases. From germline, CDR1 is SGHRS and CDR2 YFSETQ. With V trimmed by 4 bases and J by 4 bases, 14 bases remained unmatched. This CDR3 is 17 amino acids long. The CDR3 reads CASSLGSGRTSLETQYF. In nucleotides, the CDR3 is TGCGCCAGCAGCCTCGGTAGCGGGAGAACTTCTCTAGAGACCCAGTACTTC.